These 13 T cell receptor beta chains were sequenced from one sample in a study of Graves' ophthalmopathy and Graves' hyperthyroidism. Amplified TCR beta CDR3 regions were obtained using RNA transcripts as template. HTBI primers primed a first-round RT-PCR, and a second-round multiplex PCR followed. TCRdb fed the multiplex PCR reads into MiXCR, producing one record per CDR3 protein. The sample has about 500,000 distinct CDR3 sequences, approximately 15% seen once. Sequencing input: blood. These receptors all stem from a woman under 40 with Graves' ophthalmopathy.

This clonotype was recorded at least ten times. The chain is built from TRBV2 and TRBJ1-1; a weak D match, TRBD1 (5 bases). The CDR3 length is 15 residues. Germline assignment: CDR1 SNHLY and CDR2 FYNNEI. The V end lost 3 bases, the J end lost 1 base, and 12 bases lay between the germline ends. CDR3 DNA: TGTGCCAGCAGTGACCCGACAGCCGGGAACACTGAAGCTTTCTTT. It encodes CASSDPTAGNTEAFF.

The rearrangement joins TRBV27 to TRBJ1-1, with D possibly TRBD1 on 5 matching bases. CDR1 and CDR2 from the germline V gene are MNHEY and SMNVEV (reference sequence). The CDR3 length is 13 residues. V dropped 8 bases and J dropped 0 bases, with 10 bases sitting between them. Here the CDR3 DNA reads TGTGCCAGCCGTCCGGGGGTGAACACTGAAGCTTTCTTT. Residues: CASRPGVNTEAFF.

This clonotype was detected many times. The chain has TRBV12-5 and TRBJ1-5, with TRBD1 as a possible D gene (5 bases). The CDR3 is 12 amino acids. The V and J ends lost 9 bases and 0 bases respectively, with 6 bases between them. From germline, CDR1 is LGHNT and CDR2 FRNRAP. CDR3 nucleotide sequence: TGTGCTAGGGGGGATAGCAATCAGCCCCAGCATTTT. Translation: CARGDSNQPQHF.

In its sample, this clonotype was seen many times. The J gene is TRBJ2-7, the V gene TRBV12-3 or TRBV12-4, with 7 bases aligning to TRBD1. CDR3 length: 12 amino acids. V was clipped by 8 bases and J by 12 bases; unmatched bases: 13. The CDR3 region is CASGYSQGVRYF. CDR3 nucleotide sequence: TGTGCCAGCGGATATAGTCAGGGGGTCAGGTACTTC.

This clonotype was seen many times. The genes are TRBV20-1 and TRBJ2-7; no clear D. Germline values: CDR1 DFQATT, CDR2 SNEGSKA (reference sequence). Trimming took 3 bases from V and 2 from J, leaving 11 bases between them. The CDR3 length is 13 residues. The CDR3 here is CSASAGPTYEQYF. The CDR3, as DNA: TGCAGTGCTAGCGCCGGGCCGACCTACGAGCAGTACTTC.

This clonotype was counted at least ten times. The J gene is TRBJ2-7, the V gene TRBV24-1; D not resolved. Between the trimmed V and J ends, which lost 0 bases and 7 bases, there was a span of 3 bases. The CDR3 has 11 amino acids. Germline V gene data show CDR1 as KGHDR and CDR2 as SFDVKD. The CDR3 DNA reads as TGTGCCACCAGTGATTTGGGGGAGCAGTACTTC. Translated: CATSDLGEQYF.

This clonotype was observed at least ten times. The chain recombines TRBV28 with TRBJ2-7; 11 positions match TRBD1. CDR3 length equals 15 residues. V trimming: 2 bases; J trimming: 6 bases; junction bases outside the gene matches: 6. The germline V gene encodes CDR1 MDHEN and CDR2 SYDVKM. The CDR3 here is CASSLTGQGAFEQYF. The CDR3 nucleotides are TGTGCCAGCAGTTTAACCGGACAGGGGGCTTTCGAGCAGTACTTC.

This clonotype showed up many times. The J gene is TRBJ2-7, the V gene TRBV12-3 or TRBV12-4; D uncertain. The CDR3 has 11 residues. Trimming took 8 bases from V and 3 from J, leaving 8 bases between them. The CDR3 protein is CASGVGYEQYF. In DNA, the CDR3 is TGTGCCAGCGGAGTTGGCTACGAGCAGTACTTC.

In the case of this clonotype: A much larger clone differs from this one at a single base, so this may be a read error. Because it lacks the conserved phenylalanine or tryptophan at the end, this CDR3 is likely a read error. V and J are TRBV12-5 and TRBJ1-2; 9 bases match TRBD1. V lost 0 bases to trimming and J lost 4 bases; unmatched junction nucleotides: 15. The CDR3 has 19 residues. Germline lookup yields CDR1 LGHNT and CDR2 FRNRAP. The CDR3 here is CASGLVESDRGRGGYGYTV. The CDR3 bases are TGTGCTAGTGGTTTGGTAGAGTCGGACAGGGGACGGGGGGGCTATGGCTACACCGTC.

This clonotype was found a few times. This chain links TRBV13 with TRBJ2-7, with D tentatively TRBD1 or TRBD2 (5 bases each). V was shortened by 5 bases and J by 1 base, with 12 bases between the two germline ends. Germline V CDR1 and CDR2: PRHDT, FYEKMQ (reference sequence). The CDR3 spans 14 residues. Written as DNA, the CDR3 is TGTGCCAGCAGCCATGAGGGGCAGTCCTACGAGCAGTACTTC. It codes for CASSHEGQSYEQYF. The full variable domain, with the rest looked up from reference TRBV13 and TRBJ2-7, is AAGVIQSPRHLIKEKRETATLKCYPIPRHDTVYWYQQGPGQDPQFLISFYEKMQSDKGSIPDRFSAQQFSDYHSELNMSSLELGDSALYFCASSHEGQSYEQYFGPGTRLTVT.

At least ten counts were recorded for this clonotype. The chain recombines TRBV11-2 with TRBJ1-5, with TRBD1 matching over 9 bases. The ends lost 8 bases at V and 7 bases at J; junction bases unmatched: 12. The CDR3 consists of 15 residues. Germline lookup yields CDR1 SGHAT and CDR2 FQNNGV. CDR3 nucleotide sequence: TGTGCCAGCTCCCCCGGGACAGGGATGCCACAGCCCCAGCATTTT. This gives the protein CASSPGTGMPQPQHF.

Many counts were recorded for this clonotype. The chain employs TRBV7-8 and TRBJ1-5, with D possibly matching TRBD1 (6 bases). Germline CDR1 is SGHVS and CDR2 is FQNEAQ. Between the trimmed V and J ends, which lost 3 bases and 2 bases, there was a span of 8 bases. There are 14 residues in the CDR3. The CDR3 coding sequence is TGTGCCAGCAGCTTTTACAGGGGCAATCAGCCCCAGCATTTT. This sequence encodes CASSFYRGNQPQHF.

The sample holds many counts of this clonotype. V usage is TRBV28 and J usage is TRBJ1-2; perhaps TRBD1 as D (6 bases). The CDR3 has 15 amino acids. With 3 bases removed from V and 4 bases from J, the gap between germline ends came to 15 bases. Germline lookup yields CDR1 MDHEN and CDR2 SYDVKM. This CDR3 is CASSFAGVVSYGYTF. DNA of the CDR3: TGTGCCAGCAGTTTCGCAGGGGTCGTAAGCTATGGCTACACCTTC.